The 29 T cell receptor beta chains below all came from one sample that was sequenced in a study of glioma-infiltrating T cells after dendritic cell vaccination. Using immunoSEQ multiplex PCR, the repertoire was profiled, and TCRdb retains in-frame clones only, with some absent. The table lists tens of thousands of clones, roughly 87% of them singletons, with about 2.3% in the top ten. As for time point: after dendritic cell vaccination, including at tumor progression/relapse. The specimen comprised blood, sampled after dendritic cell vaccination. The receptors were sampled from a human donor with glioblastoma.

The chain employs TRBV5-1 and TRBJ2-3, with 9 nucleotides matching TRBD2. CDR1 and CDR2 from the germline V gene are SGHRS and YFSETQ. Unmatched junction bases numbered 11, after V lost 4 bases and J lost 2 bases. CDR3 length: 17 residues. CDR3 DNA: TGCGCCAGCAGCCCCCGTCCACTAGCGGGCAACACAGATACGCAGTATTTT. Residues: CASSPRPLAGNTDTQYF.

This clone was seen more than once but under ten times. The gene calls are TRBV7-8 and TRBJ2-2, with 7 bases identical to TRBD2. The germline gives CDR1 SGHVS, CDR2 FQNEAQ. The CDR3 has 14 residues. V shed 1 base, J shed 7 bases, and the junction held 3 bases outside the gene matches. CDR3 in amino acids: CASSLVGGDGELFF. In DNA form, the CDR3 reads TGTGCCAGCAGCTTAGTGGGGGGGGACGGGGAGCTGTTTTTT.

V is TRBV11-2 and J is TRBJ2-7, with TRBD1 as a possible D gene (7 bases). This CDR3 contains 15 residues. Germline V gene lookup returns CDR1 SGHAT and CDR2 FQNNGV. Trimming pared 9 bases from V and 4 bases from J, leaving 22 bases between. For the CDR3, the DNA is TGTGCCAGTCACGGCGGAGGGGGACAGAGATACGAGCAGTACTTC. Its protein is CASHGGGGQRYEQYF. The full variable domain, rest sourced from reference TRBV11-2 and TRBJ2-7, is EAGVAQSPRYKIIEKRQSVAFWCNPISGHATLYWYQQILGQGPKLLIQFQNNGVVDDSQLPKDRFSAERLKGVDSTLKIQPAKLEDSAVYLCASHGGGGQRYEQYFGPGTRLTVT.

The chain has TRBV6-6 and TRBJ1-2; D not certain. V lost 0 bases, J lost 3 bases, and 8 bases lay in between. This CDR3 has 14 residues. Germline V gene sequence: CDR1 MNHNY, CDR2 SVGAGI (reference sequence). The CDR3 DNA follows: TGTGCCAGCAGTTACTCGAATCAGGACTATGGCTACACCTTC. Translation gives CASSYSNQDYGYTF.

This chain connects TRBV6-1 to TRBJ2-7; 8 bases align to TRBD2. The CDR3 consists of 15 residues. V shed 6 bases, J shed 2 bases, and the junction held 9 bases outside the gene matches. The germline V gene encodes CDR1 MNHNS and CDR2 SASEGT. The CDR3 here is CASSQLAATTYEQYF. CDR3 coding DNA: TGTGCCAGCAGCCAACTAGCGGCGACTACCTACGAGCAGTACTTC.

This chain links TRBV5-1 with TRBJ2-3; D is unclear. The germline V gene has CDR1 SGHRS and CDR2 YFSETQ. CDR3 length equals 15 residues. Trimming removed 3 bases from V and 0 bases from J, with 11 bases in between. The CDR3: CASSSDTFSTDTQYF. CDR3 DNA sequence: TGCGCCAGCAGCTCCGACACCTTTAGCACAGATACGCAGTATTTT.

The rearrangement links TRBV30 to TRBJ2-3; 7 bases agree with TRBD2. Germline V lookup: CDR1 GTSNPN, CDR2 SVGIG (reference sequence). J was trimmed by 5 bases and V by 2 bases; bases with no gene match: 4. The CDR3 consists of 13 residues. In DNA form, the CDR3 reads TGTGCCTGGAGTCCCCGGGGGGAAGATACGCAGTATTTT. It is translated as CAWSPRGEDTQYF.

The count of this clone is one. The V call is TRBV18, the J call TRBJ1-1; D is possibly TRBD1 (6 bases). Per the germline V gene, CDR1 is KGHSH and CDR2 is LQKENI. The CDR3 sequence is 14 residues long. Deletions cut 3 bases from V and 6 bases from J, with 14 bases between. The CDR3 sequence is CASSPRQEAAEAFF. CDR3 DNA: TGTGCCAGCTCACCTCGACAGGAGGCGGCTGAAGCTTTCTTT.

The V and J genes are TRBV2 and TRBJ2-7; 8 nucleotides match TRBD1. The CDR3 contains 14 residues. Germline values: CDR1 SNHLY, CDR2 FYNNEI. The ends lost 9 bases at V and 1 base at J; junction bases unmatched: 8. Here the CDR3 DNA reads TGTGCCAGTAAGGGACAGGTCCTTTCCTACGAGCAGTACTTC. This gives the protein CASKGQVLSYEQYF.

The CDR3 loop is CASSGGLLRDTQYF. Written as DNA, the CDR3 is TGCGCCAGCAGCGGCGGACTGCTTCGGGATACGCAGTATTTT. The V and J genes are TRBV10-2 and TRBJ2-3; a possible D gene is TRBD2 (5 bases). V was shortened by 6 bases and J by 6 bases, with 16 bases between the two germline ends. The CDR3 loop spans 14 amino acids. The germline V gene has CDR1 WSHSY and CDR2 SAAADI.

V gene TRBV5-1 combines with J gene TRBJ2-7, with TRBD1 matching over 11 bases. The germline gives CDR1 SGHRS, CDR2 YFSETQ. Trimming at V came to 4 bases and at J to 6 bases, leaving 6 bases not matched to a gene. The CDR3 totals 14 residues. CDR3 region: CASSTRDRGGEQYF. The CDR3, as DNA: TGCGCCAGCAGCACGAGGGACAGGGGGGGCGAGCAGTACTTC.

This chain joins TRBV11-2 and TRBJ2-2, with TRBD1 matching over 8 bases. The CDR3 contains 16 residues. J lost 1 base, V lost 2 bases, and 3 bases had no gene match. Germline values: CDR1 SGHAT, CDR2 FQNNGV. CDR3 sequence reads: CASSLLGTGNTGELFF. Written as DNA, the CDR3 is TGTGCCAGCAGCTTATTGGGGACAGGGAACACCGGGGAGCTGTTTTTT. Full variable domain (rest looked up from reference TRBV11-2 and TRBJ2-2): EAGVAQSPRYKIIEKRQSVAFWCNPISGHATLYWYQQILGQGPKLLIQFQNNGVVDDSQLPKDRFSAERLKGVDSTLKIQPAKLEDSAVYLCASSLLGTGNTGELFFGEGSRLTVL.

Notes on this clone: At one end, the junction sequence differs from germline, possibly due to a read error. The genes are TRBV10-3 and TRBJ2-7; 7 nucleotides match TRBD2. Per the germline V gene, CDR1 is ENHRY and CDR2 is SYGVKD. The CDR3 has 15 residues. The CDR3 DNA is TGTGCCATCAGTGAGTCCCCTGCGGGAGAAGTAGTAGGGCACTTC. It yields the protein CAISESPAGEVVGHF.

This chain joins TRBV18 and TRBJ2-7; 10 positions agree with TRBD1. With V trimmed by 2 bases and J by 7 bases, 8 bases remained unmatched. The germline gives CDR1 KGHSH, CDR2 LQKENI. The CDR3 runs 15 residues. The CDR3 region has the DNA TGTGCCAGCTCACCATCCCCGGGACAGGGGTGGGAGCAGTACTTC. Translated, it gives CASSPSPGQGWEQYF.

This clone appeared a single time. CDR3 DNA: TGCGCCAGCAGCTTGGCTGTAATTTCGACTAGTAGTTCGTACGAGCAGTACTTC. Its protein is CASSLAVISTSSSYEQYF. The rearrangement links TRBV5-1 to TRBJ2-7; D is perhaps TRBD2 (6 bases). CDR1 and CDR2 (germline): SGHRS, YFSETQ. Trimming took 0 bases from V and 4 from J, leaving 23 bases between them. The CDR3 is made up of 18 amino acids.

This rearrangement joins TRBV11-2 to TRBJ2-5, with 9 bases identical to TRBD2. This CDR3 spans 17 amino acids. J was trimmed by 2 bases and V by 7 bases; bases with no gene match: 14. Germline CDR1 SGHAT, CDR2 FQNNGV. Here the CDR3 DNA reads TGTGCCAGCATCACTGGGGGCGCGGGGGGGAGACAAGAGACCCAGTACTTC. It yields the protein CASITGGAGGRQETQYF.

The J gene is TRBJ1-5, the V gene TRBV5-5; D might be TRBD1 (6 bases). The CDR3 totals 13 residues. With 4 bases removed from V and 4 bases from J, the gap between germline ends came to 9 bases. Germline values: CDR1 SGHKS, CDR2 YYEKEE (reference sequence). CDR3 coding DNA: TGTGCCAGCAGCACTCAGGGGAATCAGCCCCAGCATTTT. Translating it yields CASSTQGNQPQHF.

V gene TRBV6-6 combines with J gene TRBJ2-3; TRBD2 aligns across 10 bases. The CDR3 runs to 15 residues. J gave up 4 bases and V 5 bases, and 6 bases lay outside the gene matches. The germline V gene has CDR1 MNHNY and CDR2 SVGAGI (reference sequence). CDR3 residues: CASSTGTSDADTQYF. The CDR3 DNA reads TGTGCCAGCAGTACCGGGACTAGCGACGCAGATACGCAGTATTTT.

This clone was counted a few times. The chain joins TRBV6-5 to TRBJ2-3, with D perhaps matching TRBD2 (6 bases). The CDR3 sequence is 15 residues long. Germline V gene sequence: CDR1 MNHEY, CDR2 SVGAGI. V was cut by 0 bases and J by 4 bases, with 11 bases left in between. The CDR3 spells CASSYSREWSDTQYF. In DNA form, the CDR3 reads TGTGCCAGCAGTTACTCACGGGAGTGGTCAGATACGCAGTATTTT.

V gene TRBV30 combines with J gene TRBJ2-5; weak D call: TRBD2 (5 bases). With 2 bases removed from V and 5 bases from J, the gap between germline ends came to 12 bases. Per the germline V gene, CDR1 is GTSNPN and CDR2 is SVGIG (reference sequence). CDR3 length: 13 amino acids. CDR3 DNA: TGTGCCTGGAGTCCCCGGGGAAGGGAGACCCAGTACTTC. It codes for CAWSPRGRETQYF.

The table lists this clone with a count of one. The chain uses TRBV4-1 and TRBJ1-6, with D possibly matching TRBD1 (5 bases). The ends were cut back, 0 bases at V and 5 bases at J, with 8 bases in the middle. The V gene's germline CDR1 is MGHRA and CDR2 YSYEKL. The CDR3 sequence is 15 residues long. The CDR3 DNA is TGCGCCAGCAGCCAAGAGGTCAGGGATAATTCACCCCTCCACTTT. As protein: CASSQEVRDNSPLHF.

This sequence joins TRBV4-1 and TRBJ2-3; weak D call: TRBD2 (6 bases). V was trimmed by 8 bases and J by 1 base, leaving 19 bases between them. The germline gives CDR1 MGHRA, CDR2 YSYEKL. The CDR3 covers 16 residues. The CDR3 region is CASEGTDSGGTDTQYF. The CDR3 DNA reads TGCGCCAGCGAAGGGACGGATAGCGGTGGCACAGATACGCAGTATTTT.

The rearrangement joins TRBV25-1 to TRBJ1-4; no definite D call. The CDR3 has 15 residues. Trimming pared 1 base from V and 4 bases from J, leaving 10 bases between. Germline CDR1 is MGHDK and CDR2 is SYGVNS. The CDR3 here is CASSESTVLNEKLFF. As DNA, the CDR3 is TGTGCCAGCAGTGAATCCACAGTCCTTAATGAAAAACTGTTTTTT.

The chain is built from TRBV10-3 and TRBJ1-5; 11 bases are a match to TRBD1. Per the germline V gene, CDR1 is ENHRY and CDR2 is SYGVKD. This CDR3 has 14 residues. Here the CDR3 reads CAIGQGANNQPQHF. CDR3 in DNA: TGTGCTATCGGACAGGGGGCAAATAATCAGCCCCAGCATTTT.

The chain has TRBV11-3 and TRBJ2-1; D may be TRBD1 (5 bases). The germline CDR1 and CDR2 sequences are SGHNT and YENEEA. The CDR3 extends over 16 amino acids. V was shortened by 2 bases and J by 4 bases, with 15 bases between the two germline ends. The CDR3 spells CASSLLDSQIYNEQFF. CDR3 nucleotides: TGTGCCAGCAGCTTACTCGACAGTCAGATTTACAATGAGCAGTTCTTC.

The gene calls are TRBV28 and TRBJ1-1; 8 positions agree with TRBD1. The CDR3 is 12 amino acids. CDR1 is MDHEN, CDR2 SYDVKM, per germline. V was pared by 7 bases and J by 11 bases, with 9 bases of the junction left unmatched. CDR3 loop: CASNQGARTAFF. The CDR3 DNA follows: TGTGCCAGCAACCAGGGGGCGCGGACGGCTTTCTTT. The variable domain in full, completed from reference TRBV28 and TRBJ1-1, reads DVKVTQSSRYLVKRTGEKVFLECVQDMDHENMFWYRQDPGLGLRLIYFSYDVKMKEKGDIPEGYSVSREKKERFSLILESASTNQTSMYLCASNQGARTAFFGQGTRLTVV.

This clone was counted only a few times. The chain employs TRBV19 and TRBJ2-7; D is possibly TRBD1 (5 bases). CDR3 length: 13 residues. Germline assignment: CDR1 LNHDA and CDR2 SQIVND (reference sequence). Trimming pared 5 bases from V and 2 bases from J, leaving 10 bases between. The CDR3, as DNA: TGTGCCAGTAGTCATCCAGGGACCTACGAGCAGTACTTC. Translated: CASSHPGTYEQYF.

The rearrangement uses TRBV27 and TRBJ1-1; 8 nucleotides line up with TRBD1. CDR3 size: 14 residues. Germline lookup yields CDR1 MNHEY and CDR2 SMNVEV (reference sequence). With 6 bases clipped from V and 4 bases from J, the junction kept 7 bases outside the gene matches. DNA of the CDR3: TGTGCCAGCAGCGCAATAACAGGGGGCACTGAAGCTTTCTTT. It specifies CASSAITGGTEAFF.

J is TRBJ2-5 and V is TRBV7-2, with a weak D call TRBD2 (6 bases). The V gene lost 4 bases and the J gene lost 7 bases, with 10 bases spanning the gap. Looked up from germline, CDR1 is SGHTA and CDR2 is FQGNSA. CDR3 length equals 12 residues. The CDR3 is CASSSYGGTQYF. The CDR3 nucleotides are TGTGCCAGCAGCTCTTACGGGGGGACCCAGTACTTC.